These T cell receptor beta chains were read from a single sample in a study of blood T cell repertoires in COVID-19. Some clones are missing from TCRdb's copy, which holds only in-frame ones; the method was immunoSEQ multiplex PCR. The repertoire has fewer than 250,000 clones, 83% of them found once; the top ten carry about 2.3%. Sequencing was performed on peripheral blood. These receptors were collected from a woman in her 40s with active or convalescent COVID-19. Both conserved end residues are part of each CDR3. Fields, in order: clone size, J gene, D gene, V gene, CDR3 protein, CDR3 DNA. D genes are given only for firm matches. Expanded clones are given a class, and other clones once, few, many or no size at all.

once TRBJ1-4 TRBD1 TRBV4-2 CASSHYRGEWDEKLFF TGTGCCAGCAGCCATTACAGGGGCGAGTGGGATGAAAAACTGTTTTTT
. TRBJ2-7 . TRBV19 CASSSGSSQQYF TGTGCCAGTAGTTCGGGGTCGTCGCAGCAGTACTTC
. TRBJ2-5 TRBD2 TRBV24-1 CATSDPSGGAGTQYF TGTGCCACCAGTGACCCTAGCGGGGGCGCGGGGACCCAGTACTTC
. TRBJ1-2 . TRBV11-3 CASSLDLTNYGYTF TGTGCCAGCAGCTTAGATCTTACTAACTATGGCTACACCTTC
once TRBJ1-1 TRBD1 TRBV11-3 CASRDRVDTEAFF TGTGCCAGCAGGGACAGGGTCGACACTGAAGCTTTCTTT
. TRBJ1-1 . TRBV9 CASSAATRTEAFF TGTGCCAGCAGCGCCGCCACTCGGACTGAAGCTTTCTTT
. TRBJ1-2 . TRBV5-1 CASSADGANGYTF TGCGCCAGCAGTGCCGACGGAGCTAATGGCTACACCTTC
. TRBJ1-1 TRBD1 TRBV3-1/TRBV3-2 CASSQETGGRYTEAFF TGTGCCAGCAGCCAAGAAACAGGGGGCAGGTACACTGAAGCTTTCTTT
once TRBJ1-6 TRBD1 TRBV3-1/TRBV3-2 CASSLPRGGHSSYNSPLHF TGTGCCAGCAGCCTCCCGCGAGGGGGCCATAGCTCCTATAATTCACCCCTCCACTTT
. TRBJ2-2 TRBD2 TRBV5-5 CASIRGSILAGGPGTGELFF TGTGCCAGCATCCGGGGGAGCATACTAGCGGGAGGGCCGGGCACCGGGGAGCTGTTTTTT
. TRBJ1-1 TRBD1 TRBV18 CASSPRGQSGTEAFF TGTGCCAGCTCACCGCGGGGACAGTCGGGCACTGAAGCTTTCTTT
. TRBJ2-3 . TRBV2 CASSTTRSTDTQYF TGTGCCAGCAGCACGACTCGGAGCACAGATACGCAGTATTTT
. TRBJ1-2 . TRBV10-3 CAIRQTVSQAYNYGYTF TGTGCCATCAGACAGACAGTTTCGCAGGCTTATAACTATGGCTACACCTTC
. TRBJ1-2 . TRBV18 CASSPEGGEANYGYTF TGTGCCAGCTCACCAGAGGGAGGAGAGGCTAACTATGGCTACACCTTC
. TRBJ2-7 . TRBV19 CASSMGGINEQYF TGTGCCAGTAGTATGGGGGGTATCAACGAGCAGTACTTC
once TRBJ1-6 . TRBV7-2 CASRPLTDSPLHF TGTGCCAGCAGACCTCTCACAGATTCACCCCTCCACTTT
. TRBJ2-3 TRBD2 TRBV27 CASSFSTSGGISTDTQYF TGTGCCAGCAGTTTTAGTACTAGCGGGGGGATCAGCACAGATACGCAGTATTTT
. TRBJ2-3 . TRBV19 CATDREGADTQYF TGTGCCACGGACAGGGAGGGGGCAGATACGCAGTATTTT
. TRBJ1-1 . TRBV5-1 CASSLAVGQGTEAFF TGCGCCAGCAGCTTGGCCGTGGGACAAGGCACTGAAGCTTTCTTT
. TRBJ2-7 . TRBV4-2 CASSQGARAGEQYF TGTGCCAGCAGCCAAGGAGCACGGGCGGGCGAGCAGTACTTC
. TRBJ2-4 TRBD2 TRBV30 CAWSRSGAVDIQYF TGTGCCTGGAGTCGTAGCGGGGCAGTAGACATTCAGTACTTC
. TRBJ1-2 TRBD1 TRBV5-1 CASSLGTGRDYGYTF TGCGCCAGCAGCTTGGGGACAGGGAGAGACTATGGCTACACCTTC
few TRBJ1-2 . TRBV4-3 CASSQDTSDWWGNGYTF TGCGCCAGCAGCCAAGATACATCGGACTGGTGGGGTAATGGCTACACCTTC
. TRBJ1-1 . TRBV18 CASSPGRGTEAFF TGTGCCAGCTCACCAGGGCGGGGCACTGAAGCTTTCTTT
. TRBJ2-7 . TRBV12-3/TRBV12-4 CASSLLREQYF TGTGCCAGCAGTCTCCTCCGCGAGCAGTACTTC
few TRBJ1-2 . TRBV30 CAWSVLSGAPYGYTF TGTGCCTGGAGTGTGCTGTCAGGGGCACCGTATGGCTACACCTTC